One and the same sample provided the 10 T cell receptor beta chains below, sequenced in a study of cytomegalovirus exposure and HLA in healthy donors. Researchers ran the PCR with 60 Vbeta and 13 Jbeta primers. Using immunoSEQ multiplex PCR, the repertoire was profiled, and TCRdb retains in-frame clones only, with some absent. The table lists 90,000 to 110,000 clones, about two thirds of them singletons, with roughly 5.5% in the top ten. The sequenced sample was PBMCs. Source of these receptors: a woman aged 70 to 79 in good health and CMV-seropositive.

V usage is TRBV6-4 and J usage is TRBJ1-1; D gene ambiguous. Germline V gives CDR1 MRHNA, CDR2 SNTAGT. Trimming cost V 0 bases and J 1 base, with 3 bases left between them. The CDR3 spans 13 residues. DNA for the CDR3: TGTGCCAGCAGTGACTCACAGAACACTGAAGCTTTCTTT. This encodes CASSDSQNTEAFF.

About this clone: This sample includes further DNA sequences coding for the same CDR3. The chain is built from TRBV5-1 and TRBJ2-1; TRBD2 might be the D (6 bases). The CDR3 has 14 residues. V was cut by 1 base and J by 6 bases, with 11 bases left in between. CDR1 and CDR2 (germline): SGHRS, YFSETQ. CDR3 DNA: TGCGCCAGCAGCTTGCTGGCGGGGTTCAATGAGCAGTTCTTC. Its translation: CASSLLAGFNEQFF.

The V gene is TRBV4-1, the J gene TRBJ1-5, with TRBD1 as a possible D gene (5 bases). This CDR3 is built from 16 residues. CDR1 is MGHRA and CDR2 is YSYEKL in the germline V gene. V was cut by 0 bases and J by 2 bases, with 11 bases left in between. This CDR3 is CASSQDLLGGNQPQHF. The CDR3 DNA reads as TGCGCCAGCAGCCAAGATCTCCTAGGGGGCAATCAGCCCCAGCATTTT.

A few counts support this clone. The chain carries TRBV29-1 and TRBJ2-7; tentatively, D is TRBD1 (7 bases). In germline, CDR1 is SQVTM, CDR2 ANQGSEA. The V end was cut by 7 bases, the J end by 2 bases, with 12 bases between. The CDR3 contains 12 residues. CDR3 region: CSAQGGAYEQYF. The CDR3, as DNA: TGCAGCGCTCAGGGGGGCGCCTACGAGCAGTACTTC.

The chain joins TRBV10-3 to TRBJ1-6, with 8 bases identical to TRBD1. CDR3 length: 15 amino acids. J lost 7 bases, V lost 6 bases, and 8 bases had no gene match. From germline, CDR1 is ENHRY and CDR2 SYGVKD. CDR3 loop: CAISPGQGGNSPLHF. Here the CDR3 DNA reads TGTGCCATCAGCCCCGGACAGGGTGGAAATTCACCCCTCCACTTT.

The rearrangement links TRBV19 to TRBJ1-3; D perhaps matches TRBD1 (6 bases). V lost 3 bases, J lost 2 bases, and 8 bases lay in between. This CDR3 is 14 amino acids long. The V gene's germline CDR1 is LNHDA and CDR2 SQIVND (reference sequence). CDR3 protein: CASSMGAAGNTIYF. CDR3 in DNA: TGTGCCAGTAGTATGGGGGCAGCTGGAAACACCATATATTTT.

V and J are TRBV18 and TRBJ1-1; 7 bases line up with TRBD1. The trim removed 2 bases at V and 4 bases at J, leaving 10 bases unmatched. Germline V CDR1 and CDR2: KGHSH, LQKENI. The CDR3 is 16 residues long. CDR3 residues: CASSPIEGAGSTEAFF. The CDR3, as DNA: TGTGCCAGCTCACCAATCGAGGGGGCAGGGAGCACTGAAGCTTTCTTT.

The chain is built from TRBV10-3 and TRBJ2-2; D possibly corresponds to TRBD2 (6 bases). The germline V and J ends were trimmed by 7 bases and 1 base, with 10 bases remaining between them. Germline CDR1 and CDR2: ENHRY and SYGVKD. The CDR3 spans 14 residues. CDR3 amino acids: CAITIGGNTGELFF. DNA of the CDR3: TGTGCCATCACTATCGGGGGGAACACCGGGGAGCTGTTTTTT.

The chain carries TRBV5-1 and TRBJ2-2, with 10 bases that match TRBD2. This CDR3 is built from 16 residues. V was pared by 0 bases and J by 4 bases, with 3 bases of the junction left unmatched. Germline assignment: CDR1 SGHRS and CDR2 YFSETQ. The CDR3 DNA reads as TGCGCCAGCAGCTTGGCCGCTAGCGGGAGCACCGGGGAGCTGTTTTTT. It yields the protein CASSLAASGSTGELFF.

The chain has TRBV6-6 and TRBJ2-3, with 9 bases that match TRBD2. J lost 5 bases, V lost 6 bases, and 3 bases had no gene match. Germline CDR1 and CDR2: MNHNY and SVGAGI (reference sequence). The CDR3 is 13 amino acids. CDR3 nucleotide sequence: TGTGCCAGCAGGGTAGCGGGGGTAGATACGCAGTATTTT. This sequence encodes CASRVAGVDTQYF.